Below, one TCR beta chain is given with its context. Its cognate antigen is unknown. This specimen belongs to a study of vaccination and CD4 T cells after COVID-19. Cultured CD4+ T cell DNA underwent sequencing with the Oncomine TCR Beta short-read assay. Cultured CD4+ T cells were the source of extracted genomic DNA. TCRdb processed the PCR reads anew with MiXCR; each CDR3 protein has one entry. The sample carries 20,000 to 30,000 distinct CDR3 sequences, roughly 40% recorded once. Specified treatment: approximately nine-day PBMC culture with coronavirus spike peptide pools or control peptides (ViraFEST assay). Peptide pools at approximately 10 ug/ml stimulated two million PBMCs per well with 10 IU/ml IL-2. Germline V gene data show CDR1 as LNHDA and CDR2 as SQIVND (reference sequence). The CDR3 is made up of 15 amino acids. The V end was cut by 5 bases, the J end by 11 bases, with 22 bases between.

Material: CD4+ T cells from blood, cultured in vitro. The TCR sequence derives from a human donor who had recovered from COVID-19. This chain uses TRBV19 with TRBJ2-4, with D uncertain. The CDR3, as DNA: TGTGCCAGTAGTCTCTCTAGAGGCCCGAGCCCATTTCAGTACTTC. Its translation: CASSLSRGPSPFQYF.